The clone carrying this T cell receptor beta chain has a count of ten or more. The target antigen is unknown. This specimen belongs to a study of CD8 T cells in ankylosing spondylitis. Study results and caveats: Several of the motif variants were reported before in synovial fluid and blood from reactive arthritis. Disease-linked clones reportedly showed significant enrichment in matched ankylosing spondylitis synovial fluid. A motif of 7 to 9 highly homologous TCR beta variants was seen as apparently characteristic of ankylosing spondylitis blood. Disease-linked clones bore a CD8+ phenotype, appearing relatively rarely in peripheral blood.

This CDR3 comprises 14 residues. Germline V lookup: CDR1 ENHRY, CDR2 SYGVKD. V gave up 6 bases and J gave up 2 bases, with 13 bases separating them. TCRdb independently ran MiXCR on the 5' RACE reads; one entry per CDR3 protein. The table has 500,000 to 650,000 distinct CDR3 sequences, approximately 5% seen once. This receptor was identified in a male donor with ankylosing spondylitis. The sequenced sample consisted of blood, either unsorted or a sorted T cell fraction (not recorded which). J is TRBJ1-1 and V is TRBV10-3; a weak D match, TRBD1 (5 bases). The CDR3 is CAIRSGEGNTEAFF. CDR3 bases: TGTGCCATCAGGTCGGGGGAAGGTAACACTGAAGCTTTCTTT.